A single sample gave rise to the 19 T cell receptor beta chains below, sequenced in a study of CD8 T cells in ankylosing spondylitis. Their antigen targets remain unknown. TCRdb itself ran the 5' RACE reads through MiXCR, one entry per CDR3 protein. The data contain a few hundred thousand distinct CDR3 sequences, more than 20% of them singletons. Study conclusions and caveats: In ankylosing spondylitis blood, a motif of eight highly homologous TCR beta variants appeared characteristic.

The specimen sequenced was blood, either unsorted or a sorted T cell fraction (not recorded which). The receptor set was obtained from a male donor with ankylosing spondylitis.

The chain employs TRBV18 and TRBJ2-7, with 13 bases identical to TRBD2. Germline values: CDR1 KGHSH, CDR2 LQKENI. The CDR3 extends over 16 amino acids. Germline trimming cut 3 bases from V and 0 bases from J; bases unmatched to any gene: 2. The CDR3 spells CASSPRTSGSSYEQYF. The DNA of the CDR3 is TGTGCCAGCTCACCCCGGACTAGCGGGAGCTCCTACGAGCAGTACTTC.

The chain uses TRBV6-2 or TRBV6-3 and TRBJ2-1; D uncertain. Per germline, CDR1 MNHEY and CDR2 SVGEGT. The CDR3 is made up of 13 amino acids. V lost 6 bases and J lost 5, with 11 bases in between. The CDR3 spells CASRRDSDNEQFF. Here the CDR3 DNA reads TGTGCCAGCAGGAGAGACTCGGACAATGAGCAGTTCTTC.

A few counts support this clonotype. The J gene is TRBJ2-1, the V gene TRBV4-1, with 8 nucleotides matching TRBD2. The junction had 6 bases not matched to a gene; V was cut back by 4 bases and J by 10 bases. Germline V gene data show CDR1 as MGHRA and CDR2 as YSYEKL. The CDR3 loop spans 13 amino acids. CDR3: CASSLGLAQEQFF. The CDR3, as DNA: TGCGCCAGCAGCCTAGGACTAGCACAGGAGCAGTTCTTC.

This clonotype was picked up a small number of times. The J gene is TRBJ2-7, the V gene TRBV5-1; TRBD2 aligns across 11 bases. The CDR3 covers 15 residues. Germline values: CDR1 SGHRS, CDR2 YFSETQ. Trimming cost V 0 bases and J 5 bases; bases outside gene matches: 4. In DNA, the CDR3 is TGCGCCAGCAGCTTGGAACTAGCGGGAGTAAACGAGCAGTACTTC. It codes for CASSLELAGVNEQYF.

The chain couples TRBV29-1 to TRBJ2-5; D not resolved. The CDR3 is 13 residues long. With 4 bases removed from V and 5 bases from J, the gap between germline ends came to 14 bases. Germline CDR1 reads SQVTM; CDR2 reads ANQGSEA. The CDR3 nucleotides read TGCAGCGTTGGTGGCACGGAGTGGGAGACCCAGTACTTC. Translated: CSVGGTEWETQYF.

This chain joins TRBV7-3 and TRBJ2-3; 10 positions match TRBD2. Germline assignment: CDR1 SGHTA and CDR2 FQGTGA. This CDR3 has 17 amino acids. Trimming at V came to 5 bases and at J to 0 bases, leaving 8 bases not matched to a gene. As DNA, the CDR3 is TGTGCCAGCAGCCCCTTAGCTAGCGGGAGAAGCACAGATACGCAGTATTTT. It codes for CASSPLASGRSTDTQYF.

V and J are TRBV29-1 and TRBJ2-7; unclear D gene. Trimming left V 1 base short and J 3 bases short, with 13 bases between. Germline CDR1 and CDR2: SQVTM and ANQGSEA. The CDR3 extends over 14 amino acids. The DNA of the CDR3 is TGCAGCGTTGAAGTTGGTCAGGCGAGCTACGAGCAGTACTTC. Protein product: CSVEVGQASYEQYF.

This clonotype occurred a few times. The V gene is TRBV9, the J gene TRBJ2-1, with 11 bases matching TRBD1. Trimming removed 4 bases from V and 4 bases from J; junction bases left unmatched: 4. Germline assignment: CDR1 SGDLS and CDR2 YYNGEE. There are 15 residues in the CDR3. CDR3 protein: CASSPGTGGYNEQFF. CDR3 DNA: TGTGCCAGCAGCCCCGGGACAGGGGGTTACAATGAGCAGTTCTTC.

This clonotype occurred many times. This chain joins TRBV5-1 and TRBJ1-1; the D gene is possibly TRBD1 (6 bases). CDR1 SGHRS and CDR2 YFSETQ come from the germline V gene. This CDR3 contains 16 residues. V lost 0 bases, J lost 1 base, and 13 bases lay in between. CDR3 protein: CASSLEIGGQNTEAFF. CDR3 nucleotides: TGCGCCAGCAGCTTGGAAATCGGGGGCCAGAACACTGAAGCTTTCTTT.

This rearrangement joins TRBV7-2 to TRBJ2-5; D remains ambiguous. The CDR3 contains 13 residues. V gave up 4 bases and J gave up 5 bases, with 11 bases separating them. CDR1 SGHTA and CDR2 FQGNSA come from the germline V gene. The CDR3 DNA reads TGTGCCAGCAGCTCCTTAGCTCTTGAGACCCAGTACTTC. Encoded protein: CASSSLALETQYF. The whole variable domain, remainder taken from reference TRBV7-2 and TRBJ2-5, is GAGVSQSPSNKVTEKGKDVELRCDPISGHTALYWYRQSLGQGLEFLIYFQGNSAPDKSGLPSDRFSAERTGGSVSTLTIQRTQQEDSAVYLCASSSLALETQYFGPGTRLLVL.

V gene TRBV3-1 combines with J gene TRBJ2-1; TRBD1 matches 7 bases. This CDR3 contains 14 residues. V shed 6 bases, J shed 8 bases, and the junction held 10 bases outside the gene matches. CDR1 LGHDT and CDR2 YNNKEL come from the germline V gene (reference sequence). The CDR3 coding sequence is TGTGCCAGCAGTGACCGGGACAGACGCCATGAGCAGTTCTTC. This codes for CASSDRDRRHEQFF.

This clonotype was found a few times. The CDR3 DNA reads as TGCGCCAGCAGCAAAGACAGATTCACAGATACGCAGTATTTT. Translating it yields CASSKDRFTDTQYF. This chain joins TRBV10-1 and TRBJ2-3; perhaps TRBD1 as D (5 bases). V gave up 6 bases and J gave up 2 bases, with 12 bases separating them. This CDR3 has 14 residues. Germline CDR1 is WNHNN and CDR2 is SYGVQD (reference sequence).

This CDR3 is CSAWGALTEPQHF. CDR3 coding DNA: TGCAGTGCGTGGGGGGCGCTGACTGAGCCCCAGCATTTT. The chain carries TRBV20-1 and TRBJ1-5; weak D call: TRBD1 (6 bases). The germline V gene has CDR1 DFQATT and CDR2 SNEGSKA (reference sequence). This CDR3 is 13 amino acids long. V lost 6 bases and J 8 bases, leaving 17 bases between the germline ends.

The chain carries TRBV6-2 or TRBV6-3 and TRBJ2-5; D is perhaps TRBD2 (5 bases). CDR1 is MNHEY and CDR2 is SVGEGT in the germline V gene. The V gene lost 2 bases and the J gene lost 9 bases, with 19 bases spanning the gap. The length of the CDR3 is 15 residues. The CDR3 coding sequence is TGTGCCAGCAGTTACAGCGTAAGCGGAGTGGTGGCCCAGTACTTC. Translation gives CASSYSVSGVVAQYF.

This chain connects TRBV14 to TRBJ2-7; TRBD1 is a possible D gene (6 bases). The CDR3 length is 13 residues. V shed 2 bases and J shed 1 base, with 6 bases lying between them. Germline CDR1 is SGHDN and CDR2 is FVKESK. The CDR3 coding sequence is TGTGCCAGCAGCCAAACAGGGTCCTACGAGCAGTACTTC. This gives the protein CASSQTGSYEQYF.

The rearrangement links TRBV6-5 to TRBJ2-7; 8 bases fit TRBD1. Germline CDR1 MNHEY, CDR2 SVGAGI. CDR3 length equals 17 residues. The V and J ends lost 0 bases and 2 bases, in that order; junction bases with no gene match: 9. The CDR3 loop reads CASSYSTRTGFPYEQYF. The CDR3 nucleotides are TGTGCCAGCAGTTACTCGACTAGGACAGGGTTCCCCTACGAGCAGTACTTC.

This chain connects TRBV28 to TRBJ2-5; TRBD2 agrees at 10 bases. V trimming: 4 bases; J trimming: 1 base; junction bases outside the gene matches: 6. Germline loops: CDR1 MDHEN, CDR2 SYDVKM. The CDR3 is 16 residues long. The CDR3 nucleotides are TGTGCCAGCAGTTCGATAGCGGGAGGCATCCAAGAGACCCAGTACTTC. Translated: CASSSIAGGIQETQYF.

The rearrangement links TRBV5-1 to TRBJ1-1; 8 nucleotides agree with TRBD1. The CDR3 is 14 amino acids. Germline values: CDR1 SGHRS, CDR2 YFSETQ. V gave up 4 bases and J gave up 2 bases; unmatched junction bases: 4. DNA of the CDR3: TGCGCCAGCAGCACCCAGGGGGCAAACACTGAAGCTTTCTTT. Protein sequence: CASSTQGANTEAFF.

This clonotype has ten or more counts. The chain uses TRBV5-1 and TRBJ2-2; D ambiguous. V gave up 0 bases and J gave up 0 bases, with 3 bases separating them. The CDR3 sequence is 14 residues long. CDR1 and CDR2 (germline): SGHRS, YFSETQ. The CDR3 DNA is TGCGCCAGCAGCTTGGAGGCGAACACCGGGGAGCTGTTTTTT. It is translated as CASSLEANTGELFF.